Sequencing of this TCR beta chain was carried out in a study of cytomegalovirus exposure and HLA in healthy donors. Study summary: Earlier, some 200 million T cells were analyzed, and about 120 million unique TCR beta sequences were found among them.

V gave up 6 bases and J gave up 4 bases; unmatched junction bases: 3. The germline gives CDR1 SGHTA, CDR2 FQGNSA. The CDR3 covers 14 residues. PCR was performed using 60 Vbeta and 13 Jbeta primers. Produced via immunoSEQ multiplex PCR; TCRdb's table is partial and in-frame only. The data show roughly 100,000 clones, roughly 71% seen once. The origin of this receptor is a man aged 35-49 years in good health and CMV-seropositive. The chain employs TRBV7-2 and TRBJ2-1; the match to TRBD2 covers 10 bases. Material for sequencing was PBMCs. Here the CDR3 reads CASSTSGAYNEQFF. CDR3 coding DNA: TGTGCCAGCAGTACTAGCGGGGCATACAATGAGCAGTTCTTC.